Listed here are 19 T cell receptor beta chains from one sample, sequenced in a study of spatial heterogeneity in lung cancer. TCRdb ran MiXCR on the 5' RACE reads and lists one entry per CDR3 protein. The sample has roughly 5,000 distinct CDR3 sequences; approximately 5.8% are singletons. Study-level results: Counts of expanded intratumoral alpha and beta TCRs tracked tumor mutation counts.

As to time point: sample taken at primary tumor resection. Their recognized antigens are unknown. The sequencing here drew on lung tumor tissue, taken at surgery. These receptors were collected from a female donor with early-stage non-small cell lung cancer.

Many counts were recorded for this clonotype. Little can be read into the size of this beta chain, an off-target read in a library designed for alpha chains. The rearrangement uses TRBV3-1 and TRBJ2-7; D call uncertain. This CDR3 region has 16 residues. Trimming pared 1 base from V and 0 bases from J, leaving 13 bases between. Germline CDR1 reads LGHDT; CDR2 reads YNNKEL (reference sequence). Here the CDR3 DNA reads TGTGCCAGCAGCCAAGGTTACAGCGCCGGCTCCTACGAGCAGTACTTC. It translates to CASSQGYSAGSYEQYF.

By sample fraction, this clonotype is medium-sized (0.01 to 0.1%). This beta chain turned up in a library designed for alpha chains; as an off-target read, its abundance says little. The rearrangement uses TRBV20-1 and TRBJ2-2; D is possibly TRBD2 (6 bases). The CDR3 is 14 residues long. The germline gives CDR1 DFQATT, CDR2 SNEGSKA (reference sequence). V was pared by 2 bases and J by 7 bases, with 14 bases between. The CDR3 here is CSARFAGPGGELFF. The CDR3 nucleotides are TGCAGTGCTAGATTTGCGGGACCTGGCGGGGAGCTGTTTTTT.

Details on this clonotype: Little can be read into the size of this beta chain, an off-target read in a library designed for alpha chains. The chain joins TRBV7-9 to TRBJ2-1; 10 bases align to TRBD1. Germline lookup yields CDR1 SEHNR and CDR2 FQNEAQ (reference sequence). CDR3 length: 16 amino acids. J was trimmed by 4 bases and V by 3 bases; bases with no gene match: 6. CDR3 coding DNA: TGTGCCAGCAGCTTCGCGGGGGACAGGGGTTACAATGAGCAGTTCTTC. It is translated as CASSFAGDRGYNEQFF.

This clonotype was seen ten or more times. The size of this beta chain means little, since it is a stray read in a library made for alpha chains. The chain joins TRBV7-2 to TRBJ1-3; possible D gene TRBD1, 5 bases. V was pared by 4 bases and J by 1 base, with 8 bases between. The CDR3 runs to 14 residues. Germline V gene sequence: CDR1 SGHTA, CDR2 FQGNSA. CDR3 sequence reads: CASSSRQSGNTIYF. CDR3 DNA sequence: TGTGCCAGCAGCTCCCGACAGTCTGGAAACACCATATATTTT.

By share, this clonotype counts as medium-sized. This beta chain is an off-target read within a library intended for alpha chains, so its frequency means little. The chain uses TRBV28 and TRBJ2-7; 7 bases match TRBD2. The V segment lost 3 bases and the J segment 1 base; nucleotides outside the gene matches: 3. Germline V gives CDR1 MDHEN, CDR2 SYDVKM. The CDR3 totals 14 residues. The CDR3 here is CASSFSGLSYEQYF. For the CDR3, the DNA is TGTGCCAGCAGTTTTAGCGGGCTGTCCTACGAGCAGTACTTC. Complete variable domain (other parts from reference TRBV28 and TRBJ2-7): DVKVTQSSRYLVKRTGEKVFLECVQDMDHENMFWYRQDPGLGLRLIYFSYDVKMKEKGDIPEGYSVSREKKERFSLILESASTNQTSMYLCASSFSGLSYEQYFGPGTRLTVT.

This clonotype was observed at least ten times. As an off-target read in a library built for alpha chains, this beta chain has a frequency of little significance. This chain joins TRBV7-3 and TRBJ2-1, with D uncertain. Trimming cost V 4 bases and J 6 bases, with 10 bases left between them. The CDR3 runs to 13 residues. The germline V gene has CDR1 SGHTA and CDR2 FQGTGA. CDR3 in amino acids: CASSSGPTNEQFF. The CDR3 bases are TGTGCCAGCAGCTCTGGACCGACCAATGAGCAGTTCTTC. The variable domain in full, with the rest retrieved from reference TRBV7-3 and TRBJ2-1, is GAGVSQTPSNKVTEKGKYVELRCDPISGHTALYWYRQSLGQGPEFLIYFQGTGAADDSGLPNDRFFAVRPEGSVSTLKIQRTERGDSAVYLCASSSGPTNEQFFGPGTRLTVL.

Judged by abundance, this clonotype is medium-sized. The library was built for alpha chains, so this beta chain is an off-target read and its size means little. CDR3 coding DNA: TGTGCCAGCAGCTTCGGGACAGGGGTGTCCGGGGAGCTGTTTTTT. Its translation: CASSFGTGVSGELFF. V is TRBV7-2 and J is TRBJ2-2; the match to TRBD1 covers 10 bases. In germline, CDR1 is SGHTA, CDR2 FQGNSA. There are 15 residues in the CDR3. V shed 3 bases, J shed 6 bases, and the junction held 4 bases outside the gene matches. Complete variable domain (other parts from reference TRBV7-2 and TRBJ2-2): GAGVSQSPSNKVTEKGKDVELRCDPISGHTALYWYRQSLGQGLEFLIYFQGNSAPDKSGLPSDRFSAERTGGSVSTLTIQRTQQEDSAVYLCASSFGTGVSGELFFGEGSRLTVL.

This clonotype is medium-sized in the sample. This beta chain is a stray read from a library made for alpha chains; its abundance is not meaningful. This rearrangement joins TRBV18 to TRBJ2-6; D gene uncertain. Trimming pared 1 base from V and 0 bases from J, leaving 7 bases between. From germline, CDR1 is KGHSH and CDR2 LQKENI. This CDR3 has 16 residues. This CDR3 reads CASSPRKGSGANVLTF. The CDR3 bases are TGTGCCAGCTCACCACGGAAGGGCTCTGGGGCCAACGTCCTGACTTTC.

In this sample, this clonotype is medium-sized. A library prepared for alpha chains yielded this beta chain as an off-target read; its size is of little meaning. CDR3 residues: CASSQTSEKLFF. DNA for the CDR3: TGTGCCAGCAGCCAGACCTCCGAAAAACTGTTTTTT. The chain employs TRBV3-1 and TRBJ1-4; D not resolved. Germline CDR1 is LGHDT and CDR2 is YNNKEL (reference sequence). The CDR3 runs to 12 residues. The V end lost 3 bases, the J end lost 8 bases, and 7 bases lay between the germline ends.

A word on this clonotype: A library prepared for alpha chains yielded this beta chain as an off-target read; its size is of little meaning. The chain combines TRBV12-3 or TRBV12-4 with TRBJ2-7; TRBD1 or TRBD2 may be the D gene (5 bases each). CDR3 length: 12 amino acids. Trimming removed 3 bases from V and 6 bases from J, with 9 bases in between. CDR3 region: CASSLVRGEQYF. In nucleotides, the CDR3 is TGTGCCAGCAGTTTGGTGAGGGGCGAGCAGTACTTC.

There are many counts of this clonotype. The library was designed around alpha chains, so this beta chain is a stray read whose abundance carries little weight. The chain has TRBV3-1 and TRBJ1-3; 10 bases are a match to TRBD1. The CDR3 has 15 residues. V shed 1 base and J 7 bases; nucleotides not matched to a gene: 4. Germline V gene data show CDR1 as LGHDT and CDR2 as YNNKEL (reference sequence). The CDR3 DNA is TGTGCCAGCAGCCAAGTGAAGACAGGGGGCAACACCATATATTTT. Protein sequence: CASSQVKTGGNTIYF.

This clonotype counts as medium-sized. This beta chain appears as a stray read in a library generated for alpha chains; its size is not informative. The V and J genes are TRBV18 and TRBJ1-1; 7 bases line up with TRBD1. The germline V gene has CDR1 KGHSH and CDR2 LQKENI. This CDR3 has 13 amino acids. The junction had 2 bases not matched to a gene; V was cut back by 3 bases and J by 4 bases. Written as DNA, the CDR3 is TGTGCCAGCTCACCCTACAGGGGCACTGAAGCTTTCTTT. Its translation: CASSPYRGTEAFF.

The sample holds many counts of this clonotype. Found in a library prepared for alpha chains, this beta chain is an off-target read, and its abundance has little meaning. CDR3 in DNA: TGTGCCAGTAGTATCGGGACAGGAGTAGCGGTCCAAGAGACCCAGTACTTC. Translating gives CASSIGTGVAVQETQYF. The chain couples TRBV19 to TRBJ2-5; 8 bases fit TRBD1. Germline V CDR1 and CDR2: LNHDA, SQIVND (reference sequence). Germline trimming cut 3 bases from V and 1 base from J; bases unmatched to any gene: 10. The CDR3 covers 17 residues.

Ten or more counts support this clonotype. In a library made to pick up alpha chains, this beta chain is a stray read with a size that means little. This chain connects TRBV28 to TRBJ1-1; D may be TRBD1 (5 bases). In germline, CDR1 is MDHEN, CDR2 SYDVKM. The CDR3 spans 14 residues. Trimming removed 6 bases at V and 0 bases at J, with 11 bases between. In nucleotides, the CDR3 is TGTGCCAGCAGGAATCAGGGAATGAACACTGAAGCTTTCTTT. As protein: CASRNQGMNTEAFF.

This clonotype has ten or more counts. Because the library targeted alpha chains, this beta chain is an off-target read whose size means little. The V gene is TRBV3-1, the J gene TRBJ2-3, with 7 bases fitting TRBD2. The germline V gene encodes CDR1 LGHDT and CDR2 YNNKEL (reference sequence). Trimming cost V 4 bases and J 7 bases; bases outside gene matches: 8. This CDR3 comprises 14 residues. DNA for the CDR3: TGTGCCAGCAGCCGCAAGCGGGGTGGAAATACGCAGTATTTT. It is translated as CASSRKRGGNTQYF.

Relative to its sample, this clonotype is medium-sized. Because this beta chain is a stray read in a library intended to capture alpha chains, its abundance should not be given much weight. The genes are TRBV6-6 and TRBJ2-4; possibly TRBD2 for D (6 bases). The CDR3 loop spans 14 amino acids. The germline V gene encodes CDR1 MNHNY and CDR2 SVGAGI (reference sequence). V lost 5 bases and J lost 10, with 18 bases in between. The CDR3 DNA is TGTGCCAGCAGTCCAGGAGGGAAATTAGGGATTCAGTACTTC. Protein product: CASSPGGKLGIQYF.

This clonotype has at least ten counts. For a library built for alpha chains, this beta chain is a stray read; little rests on its size. The chain uses TRBV7-3 and TRBJ2-2; perhaps TRBD1 as D (6 bases). Germline CDR1 is SGHTA and CDR2 is FQGTGA. CDR3 length equals 13 residues. V was cut by 3 bases and J by 8 bases, with 10 bases left in between. The CDR3 region is CASSFSGTGELFF. The CDR3 DNA reads TGTGCCAGCAGCTTCTCTGGGACAGGGGAGCTGTTTTTT.

This clonotype is classed as medium-sized. Within a library made for alpha chains, this beta chain is off target, and its count is uninformative. V usage is TRBV6-5 and J usage is TRBJ2-7; possibly TRBD1 for D (6 bases). Germline V gives CDR1 MNHEY, CDR2 SVGAGI. CDR3 length equals 15 residues. Trimming removed 4 bases at V and 2 bases at J, with 15 bases between. The DNA of the CDR3 is TGTGCCAGCAGTTCCCCAGGGGCTCGACCCTACGAGCAGTACTTC. It encodes CASSSPGARPYEQYF.

Turning to this clonotype: Being off target in a library aimed at alpha chains, this beta chain has a size of little meaning. The chain carries TRBV20-1 and TRBJ2-5; no firm D call. This CDR3 contains 13 residues. The V gene lost 6 bases and the J gene lost 0 bases, with 11 bases spanning the gap. CDR1 and CDR2 (germline): DFQATT, SNEGSKA (reference sequence). CDR3: CSARLAYQETQYF. The CDR3 DNA is TGCAGTGCGAGACTGGCGTACCAAGAGACCCAGTACTTC.